The 4 T cell receptor beta chains reported below all come from one sample, sequenced in a study of blood T cells in healthy people across ages. Next came a second PCR, run for roughly 6 to 11 cycles, which used a sample-barcoded 5' primer along with a J-beta primer mix. MiXCR was run by TCRdb on the 5' RACE reads, yielding one entry per CDR3 protein. The sample includes hundreds of thousands of distinct CDR3 sequences, roughly 50% of them seen just once. Sample: blood. The receptor source for this set is a man aged 30 to 45 in good health.

J is TRBJ1-2 and V is TRBV15, with 9 bases fitting TRBD1. This CDR3 region has 15 residues. J gave up 5 bases and V 1 base, and 5 bases lay outside the gene matches. Germline CDR1 reads LNHNV; CDR2 reads YYDKDF (reference sequence). CDR3 in DNA: TGTGCCACCAGCAGAGGGGGACAGGGCGCTTATGGCTACACCTTC. Encoded protein: CATSRGGQGAYGYTF. The entire variable domain, with the rest obtained from reference TRBV15 and TRBJ1-2, is as follows: DAMVIQNPRYQVTQFGKPVTLSCSQTLNHNVMYWYQQKSSQAPKLLFHYYDKDFNNEADTPDNFQSRRPNTSFCFLDIRSPGLGDTAMYLCATSRGGQGAYGYTFGSGTRLTVV.

This CDR3 reads CASSSRTETGEQYF. The CDR3 DNA reads as TGCGCCAGCAGCTCCCGGACAGAGACAGGCGAGCAGTACTTC. The rearrangement links TRBV5-1 to TRBJ2-7, with a possible D match to TRBD1 (6 bases). Germline assignment: CDR1 SGHRS and CDR2 YFSETQ. This CDR3 spans 14 amino acids. V gave up 3 bases and J gave up 6 bases, with 16 bases separating them. Based on the CDR3 plus reference TRBV5-1 and TRBJ2-7, the full variable domain is KAGVTQTPRYLIKTRGQQVTLSCSPISGHRSVSWYQQTPGQGLQFLFEYFSETQRNKGNFPGRFSGRQFSNSRSEMNVSTLELGDSALYLCASSSRTETGEQYFGPGTRLTVT.

Comment on this clonotype: The junction does not match germline at one end; this may be a read error. The CDR3 is CSASGSLEDEQFF. Written as DNA, the CDR3 is TGCAGTGCCAGCGGGTCTCTCGAGGATGAACAGTTCTTC. The chain carries TRBV20-1 and TRBJ2-1; tentative D call: TRBD2 (6 bases). The CDR3 length is 13 residues. Germline lookup yields CDR1 DFQATT and CDR2 SNEGSKA (reference sequence).

The chain carries TRBV20-1 and TRBJ1-2, with D maybe TRBD1 (5 bases). Germline lookup yields CDR1 DFQATT and CDR2 SNEGSKA (reference sequence). The CDR3 length is 16 residues. The V end was cut by 0 bases, the J end by 4 bases, with 18 bases between. The DNA of the CDR3 is TGCAGTGCTAGAGAGGGCAGGGAGGGGTTTTTCTATGGCTACACCTTC. Its protein is CSAREGREGFFYGYTF.